A selection of T cell receptor beta chains follows, all from one sample in a study of cytomegalovirus exposure and HLA in healthy donors. Sequencing was performed with immunoSEQ multiplex PCR; in TCRdb, only in-frame clones are kept and a portion is missing. Of roughly 100,000 clones detected, around 76% appear once; the ten largest clones hold more than 8%. The source material was PBMCs. The source of these receptors is a man aged 35 to 55 in good health and CMV-seropositive. CDR3s leave out the opening cysteine and the closing phenylalanine or tryptophan.

J gene: TRBJ2-5
V gene: TRBV7-2
CDR3 protein: ASSFSGGAMETQY

J gene: TRBJ2-7
V gene: TRBV27
CDR3 protein: ASSFNTNYEQY

J gene: TRBJ2-3
V gene: TRBV19
CDR3 protein: ASSEAGMGTDTQY

J gene: TRBJ2-7
V gene: TRBV27
CDR3 protein: ASGPRGTYEQY

J gene: TRBJ2-3
V gene: TRBV18
CDR3 protein: ASSPPVLAPDTDTQY

J gene: TRBJ2-6
V gene: TRBV13
CDR3 protein: ASSLFRGRDRGLSGANGLT

J gene: TRBJ1-1
V gene: TRBV19
CDR3 protein: ASSILGGTEAF

J gene: TRBJ1-1
V gene: TRBV28
CDR3 protein: ASRPQGPTEAF

J gene: TRBJ1-1
V gene: TRBV29-1
CDR3 protein: SVGEDRNTEAF

J gene: TRBJ1-5
V gene: TRBV6-1
CDR3 protein: ASSRTGAQQPQH

J gene: TRBJ1-2
V gene: TRBV5-4
CDR3 protein: ASSLDRESYGYT

J gene: TRBJ2-2
V gene: TRBV11-2
CDR3 protein: ASSAQTGGNTGELF

J gene: TRBJ2-3
V gene: TRBV7-3
CDR3 protein: ASSTSGESSDTQY

J gene: TRBJ2-1
V gene: TRBV7-9
CDR3 protein: ASSHLPGEGGNEQF

J gene: TRBJ1-2
V gene: TRBV5-4
CDR3 protein: ASSLEWAGANGYT

J gene: TRBJ2-1
V gene: TRBV7-7
CDR3 protein: ASSLGTSGVNEQF

J gene: TRBJ1-2
V gene: TRBV2
CDR3 protein: ASSERGTYGYT

J gene: TRBJ2-3
V gene: TRBV18
CDR3 protein: ASSRSASGGGGTDTQY

J gene: TRBJ2-7
V gene: TRBV7-8
CDR3 protein: ASSLAGTEVEQY

J gene: TRBJ2-1
V gene: TRBV9
CDR3 protein: ASSVGGLAGDEQF

J gene: TRBJ2-4
V gene: TRBV2
CDR3 protein: ASSDILAGGRSKNIQY

J gene: TRBJ2-7
V gene: TRBV6-1
CDR3 protein: ASSLGDRGGEQY

J gene: TRBJ2-6
V gene: TRBV7-9
CDR3 protein: ASSDNSGANVLT

J gene: TRBJ1-1
V gene: TRBV28
CDR3 protein: ASRTPGAGWANTEAF

J gene: TRBJ1-5
V gene: TRBV7-8
CDR3 protein: ASSLPGGKQPQH

J gene: TRBJ1-1
V gene: TRBV28
CDR3 protein: ASSFQGINTEAF

J gene: TRBJ1-6
V gene: TRBV9
CDR3 protein: ASSVRDTLNSPLH

J gene: TRBJ2-7
V gene: TRBV6-5
CDR3 protein: ASIDVAGNSYEQY